Following are 28 T cell receptor beta chains from one sample sequenced in a study of shared clonotypes between healthy human individuals (dated by TCRdb to 2018 to 2021). The library was obtained by the immunoSEQ multiplex PCR assay. This immuneACCESS table, as held by TCRdb, lists in-frame sequences with V and J called but not all clones. Of the missing ones, under half trace to an unresolved V gene in checked studies; the others have no known cause. Counted in this sample were approximately 810,000 clones; roughly 92% of them appeared once. The ten largest clones take up 24% of the sample. For the CD8 naive samples, CD45RO-negative cells were positively selected for CCR7, yielding a CD45RA+CCR7+ population from which TemRA cells were excluded. The specimen was naive CD8+ T cells sorted from blood. The cell subset or site label, as the study defines it: CD45RA+CCR7+. All receptors come from a man under 40 in good health.

The chain is built from TRBV13 and TRBJ2-2; D is uncertain. Per the germline V gene, CDR1 is PRHDT and CDR2 is FYEKMQ (reference sequence). This CDR3 is 13 amino acids long. V was cut by 3 bases and J by 9 bases, with 11 bases left in between. CDR3 nucleotide sequence: TGTGCCAGCAGCTTGGCCCACCGTCGGGAGCTGTTTTTT. It specifies CASSLAHRRELFF.

With respect to this clone: Additional DNA sequences in this sample encode the identical CDR3. J is TRBJ2-7 and V is TRBV5-1, with 7 nucleotides matching TRBD1. The CDR3 loop spans 13 amino acids. Trimming removed 5 bases from V and 3 bases from J; junction bases left unmatched: 5. In germline, CDR1 is SGHRS, CDR2 YFSETQ. The CDR3 region is CASRPGTDYEQYF. Here the CDR3 DNA reads TGCGCCAGCAGACCGGGGACAGACTACGAGCAGTACTTC.

J is TRBJ2-2 and V is TRBV19, with a possible D match to TRBD1 (6 bases). Germline loops: CDR1 LNHDA, CDR2 SQIVND (reference sequence). This CDR3 has 13 residues. V lost 8 bases and J lost 1, with 8 bases in between. The CDR3 DNA is TGTGCCAGTCCGGGACAGAACACCGGGGAGCTGTTTTTT. As protein: CASPGQNTGELFF.

The chain joins TRBV7-9 to TRBJ2-1; 9 nucleotides agree with TRBD2. Germline V gives CDR1 SEHNR, CDR2 FQNEAQ (reference sequence). Trimming took 7 bases from V and 2 from J; bases not matched to a gene: 6. CDR3 length equals 15 residues. CDR3 coding DNA: TGTGCCAGCACCCTAGCGGGACCCCCCTACAATGAGCAGTTCTTC. Protein: CASTLAGPPYNEQFF. The full variable domain, with the rest looked up from reference TRBV7-9 and TRBJ2-1, is DTGVSQNPRHKITKRGQNVTFRCDPISEHNRLYWYRQTLGQGPEFLTYFQNEAQLEKSRLLSDRFSAERPKGSFSTLEIQRTEQGDSAMYLCASTLAGPPYNEQFFGPGTRLTVL.

This sequence joins TRBV29-1 and TRBJ2-7, with 14 bases identical to TRBD2. CDR3 length: 17 residues. Trimming removed 4 bases from V and 3 bases from J; junction bases left unmatched: 11. Germline lookup yields CDR1 SQVTM and CDR2 ANQGSEA. CDR3 nucleotide sequence: TGCAGCGTTGTTGGGACTAGCGGGAGTAATTCAGGCTACGAGCAGTACTTC. It is translated as CSVVGTSGSNSGYEQYF.

The V call is TRBV10-3, the J call TRBJ2-7; 8 bases line up with TRBD2. The germline gives CDR1 ENHRY, CDR2 SYGVKD. This CDR3 has 11 amino acids. The V and J ends lost 10 bases and 7 bases, in that order; junction bases with no gene match: 6. The CDR3 loop reads CATGQREEQYF. CDR3 nucleotides: TGTGCCACCGGACAGCGGGAGGAGCAGTACTTC.

The chain has TRBV9 and TRBJ2-5; 7 bases are a match to TRBD2. CDR3 length: 14 residues. With 2 bases clipped from V and 5 bases from J, the junction kept 6 bases outside the gene matches. CDR1 is SGDLS and CDR2 is YYNGEE in the germline V gene. CDR3 nucleotide sequence: TGTGCCAGCAGCGTGGGCGGGAGTGATGAGACCCAGTACTTC. Its translation is CASSVGGSDETQYF.

The chain joins TRBV27 to TRBJ1-5; TRBD1 matches at 7 bases. The germline CDR1 and CDR2 sequences are MNHEY and SMNVEV (reference sequence). The CDR3 extends over 16 amino acids. Losses at the gene ends were 5 bases for V and 6 bases for J; bases not matched to a gene: 13. The CDR3 coding sequence is TGTGCCAGCAGTGAACTAGGTCAGGGGGTCGGTCAGCCCCAGCATTTT. It translates to CASSELGQGVGQPQHF.

The rearrangement uses TRBV29-1 and TRBJ2-7, with D tentatively TRBD1 or TRBD2 (5 bases each). The germline V and J ends were trimmed by 5 bases and 0 bases, with 11 bases remaining between them. Germline CDR1 and CDR2: SQVTM and ANQGSEA. The CDR3 is 13 amino acids. The CDR3 region is CSVFGGVSYEQYF. The CDR3 nucleotides read TGCAGCGTTTTTGGGGGAGTCTCCTACGAGCAGTACTTC.

The sample holds one count of this clone. This chain links TRBV15 with TRBJ2-7; TRBD2 aligns across 10 bases. The germline V gene has CDR1 LNHNV and CDR2 YYDKDF (reference sequence). Losses at the gene ends were 3 bases for V and 3 bases for J; bases not matched to a gene: 11. CDR3 length: 17 residues. The CDR3 spells CATSRAPGLAPDYEQYF. The CDR3 DNA reads as TGTGCCACCAGCAGGGCACCGGGACTAGCGCCCGACTACGAGCAGTACTTC.

This clone has just one count. This chain joins TRBV6-5 and TRBJ2-1; 10 nucleotides line up with TRBD2. This CDR3 is built from 16 residues. The germline gives CDR1 MNHEY, CDR2 SVGAGI. V gave up 4 bases and J gave up 0 bases; unmatched junction bases: 3. The CDR3 reads CASSLAGGPSYNEQFF. CDR3 DNA: TGTGCCAGCAGTTTAGCGGGAGGTCCCTCCTACAATGAGCAGTTCTTC.

This chain connects TRBV11-2 to TRBJ2-1, with TRBD2 matching over 8 bases. This CDR3 comprises 16 residues. In germline, CDR1 is SGHAT, CDR2 FQNNGV. V lost 2 bases and J lost 0; bases outside the gene matches: 3. The CDR3 DNA is TGTGCCAGCAGCTTAATGCGGGAGGCCTCCTACAATGAGCAGTTCTTC. This codes for CASSLMREASYNEQFF.

Concerning this clone: A read error may produce the germline difference seen at one junction end. The chain carries TRBV2 and TRBJ2-7, with a weak D call TRBD2 (6 bases). The CDR3 runs 13 residues. Germline V lookup: CDR1 SNHLY, CDR2 FYNNEI. The CDR3 region is CATFSGVAYGQYF. The CDR3, as DNA: TGTGCCACGTTCTCGGGGGTGGCCTACGGGCAGTACTTC.

V usage is TRBV29-1 and J usage is TRBJ2-7; TRBD1 agrees at 10 bases. CDR3 size: 12 residues. V lost 8 bases to trimming and J lost 6 bases; unmatched junction nucleotides: 7. Germline-derived CDR1 and CDR2 are SQVTM and ANQGSEA. CDR3 coding DNA: TGCAGCTTCGGACAGGGGGGCCCCGAGCAGTACTTC. It encodes CSFGQGGPEQYF.

This rearrangement joins TRBV5-5 to TRBJ2-7; D might be TRBD2 (6 bases). Germline assignment: CDR1 SGHKS and CDR2 YYEKEE (reference sequence). V dropped 4 bases and J dropped 1 base, with 30 bases sitting between them. The CDR3 sequence is 20 residues long. The CDR3, as DNA: TGTGCCAGCAGCCCCACCCCCCCCGGGAGCCATCAAATTTCTTCCTACGAGCAGTACTTC. Translated: CASSPTPPGSHQISSYEQYF. The full variable domain, completed using reference TRBV5-5 and TRBJ2-7, is DAGVTQSPTHLIKTRGQQVTLRCSPISGHKSVSWYQQVLGQGPQFIFQYYEKEERGRGNFPDRFSARQFPNYSSELNVNALLLGDSALYLCASSPTPPGSHQISSYEQYFGPGTRLTVT.

The V and J genes are TRBV29-1 and TRBJ2-5, with a weak D call TRBD1 (5 bases). Germline CDR1 is SQVTM and CDR2 is ANQGSEA. This CDR3 has 14 residues. Trimming took 4 bases from V and 0 from J, leaving 12 bases between them. The CDR3 bases are TGCAGCGTTGTAGTCGCAGGGAACCAAGAGACCCAGTACTTC. Translation: CSVVVAGNQETQYF.

The chain employs TRBV4-2 and TRBJ2-7, with 13 bases fitting TRBD2. The germline gives CDR1 LGHNA, CDR2 YNFKEQ. The CDR3 is 14 residues long. The V segment lost 3 bases and the J segment 12 bases; nucleotides outside the gene matches: 8. The CDR3, as DNA: TGTGCCAGCAGCCAGAGGACTAGCGGGAGTATTTCGTACTTC. Its translation is CASSQRTSGSISYF.

This chain links TRBV27 with TRBJ2-5, with D hard to call. V lost 3 bases, J lost 1 base, and 6 bases lay in between. This CDR3 spans 13 amino acids. Per the germline V gene, CDR1 is MNHEY and CDR2 is SMNVEV (reference sequence). The DNA for the CDR3 is TGTGCCAGCAGTTTCCGCCCCCAAGAGACCCAGTACTTC. Translated: CASSFRPQETQYF.

The chain is built from TRBV27 and TRBJ2-2; the match to TRBD2 covers 10 bases. This CDR3 comprises 14 residues. The V segment lost 5 bases and the J segment 9 bases; nucleotides outside the gene matches: 6. Germline V CDR1 and CDR2: MNHEY, SMNVEV (reference sequence). CDR3 residues: CASSLFTSGRELFF. The CDR3 DNA follows: TGTGCCAGCAGTCTTTTCACTAGCGGGAGGGAGCTGTTTTTT.

The chain links TRBV28 to TRBJ1-2; D is perhaps TRBD1 (6 bases). V was cut by 6 bases and J by 4 bases, with 18 bases left in between. This CDR3 spans 15 amino acids. CDR1 MDHEN and CDR2 SYDVKM come from the germline V gene. In DNA, the CDR3 is TGTGCCAGCAGGTCCCGGACAGCTATCTCCTATGGCTACACCTTC. Amino acids: CASRSRTAISYGYTF.

The chain recombines TRBV11-2 with TRBJ2-5; D gene unclear. CDR3 length equals 12 residues. V gave up 0 bases and J gave up 5 bases, with 4 bases separating them. Germline CDR1 reads SGHAT; CDR2 reads FQNNGV. In nucleotides, the CDR3 is TGTGCCAGCAGCTTAGATCTGGAGACCCAGTACTTC. Its protein product is CASSLDLETQYF.

The chain uses TRBV2 and TRBJ2-4; D may be TRBD2 (6 bases). The V end was cut by 7 bases, the J end by 0 bases, with 25 bases between. This CDR3 is 19 amino acids long. Germline V gene sequence: CDR1 SNHLY, CDR2 FYNNEI. For the CDR3, the DNA is TGTGCCAGCACTCTTAATGGAACTACTAGCAGCCTAGCCAAAAACATTCAGTACTTC. Encoded protein: CASTLNGTTSSLAKNIQYF.

The rearrangement links TRBV25-1 to TRBJ1-1; D gene ambiguous. The CDR3 extends over 11 amino acids. V was pared by 7 bases and J by 0 bases, with 3 bases between. Per the germline V gene, CDR1 is MGHDK and CDR2 is SYGVNS. In nucleotides, the CDR3 is TGTGCCAGCAAGATGAACACTGAAGCTTTCTTT. Translation gives CASKMNTEAFF.

V and J are TRBV6-6 and TRBJ2-1, with 7 bases lining up with TRBD2. The CDR3 has 15 residues. V dropped 6 bases and J dropped 8; count of bases not matched to a gene: 13. CDR1 is MNHNY, CDR2 SVGAGI, per germline (reference sequence). The CDR3 is CASSFPGRKSDEQFF. The CDR3 nucleotides read TGTGCCAGCAGCTTCCCCGGGAGGAAGTCTGATGAGCAGTTCTTC.

CDR3 loop: CASSPGGTSMYGYTF. The CDR3 nucleotides read TGTGCCAGCTCACCAGGGGGCACTTCGATGTATGGCTACACCTTC. The rearrangement joins TRBV18 to TRBJ1-2; D is perhaps TRBD1 (6 bases). V lost 2 bases and J lost 5, with 15 bases in between. Per germline, CDR1 KGHSH and CDR2 LQKENI. The CDR3 is made up of 15 amino acids.

The V gene is TRBV5-1, the J gene TRBJ2-1; maybe TRBD2 (6 bases). The length of the CDR3 is 15 residues. Per the germline V gene, CDR1 is SGHRS and CDR2 is YFSETQ. Trimming removed 0 bases from V and 5 bases from J, with 12 bases in between. In DNA, the CDR3 is TGCGCCAGCAGCTTGGAGGGAGGCGCACACAATGAGCAGTTCTTC. Its protein product is CASSLEGGAHNEQFF.

The V and J genes are TRBV28 and TRBJ2-7; 11 positions match TRBD2. The CDR3 spans 17 residues. V lost 3 bases and J lost 7; bases outside the gene matches: 14. Germline CDR1 and CDR2: MDHEN and SYDVKM. CDR3 region: CASSFGTLAGGPREQYF. CDR3 coding DNA: TGTGCCAGCAGTTTCGGAACATTAGCGGGAGGGCCTCGGGAGCAGTACTTC.

The rearrangement joins TRBV10-2 to TRBJ1-5, with D perhaps matching TRBD1 (5 bases). Germline V gene sequence: CDR1 WSHSY, CDR2 SAAADI. V was trimmed by 0 bases and J by 10 bases, leaving 10 bases between them. The CDR3 totals 13 residues. This chain's CDR3 is CASSESWRGPQHF. For the CDR3, the DNA is TGCGCCAGCAGTGAGTCTTGGAGGGGACCCCAGCATTTT.